A selection of T cell receptor beta chains follows, all from one sample in a study of blood T cell repertoires in COVID-19. The data were produced by immunoSEQ multiplex PCR, yet TCRdb's version contains in-frame clones alone and is incomplete. The sample carries roughly 130,000 clones, 82% recorded once. The sequenced sample consisted of peripheral blood. These TCRs come from a woman between 65 and 79 years old with acute or convalescent COVID-19. The CDR3 runs from the conserved cysteine through the conserved F or W. A D gene is named only where the DNA matches it firmly. Clone size is given for some rows only: seen once, a few or many times, or a class if the clone is expanded.

v_gene	d_gene	abundance	j_gene	CDR3nt	CDR3aa
TRBV3-1/TRBV3-2	.	.	TRBJ1-4	TGTGCCAGCAGCCAACGGGGGGGCAGGGTTGAAAAACTGTTTTTT	CASSQRGGRVEKLFF
TRBV7-2	TRBD1	.	TRBJ1-2	TGTGCCAGCAGCCCGGGACAGGCAAACTATGGCTACACCTTC	CASSPGQANYGYTF
TRBV11-2	TRBD2	.	TRBJ2-3	TGTGCCAGCAGCTTAGGACTAGCTCGCACAGATACGCAGTATTTT	CASSLGLARTDTQYF
TRBV5-1	TRBD1	once	TRBJ1-1	TGCGCCAGCAGCTTGGGGCAGGGGGCATGGGGCACTGAAGCTTTCTTT	CASSLGQGAWGTEAFF
TRBV3-1/TRBV3-2	TRBD1	.	TRBJ1-2	TGTGCCAGCAGCCAAGGACAGGGGGCTAACTATGGCTACACCTTC	CASSQGQGANYGYTF
TRBV27	.	.	TRBJ2-2	TGTGCCAGCAGTTTTGGTCAGGGTAACACCGGGGAGCTGTTTTTT	CASSFGQGNTGELFF
TRBV20-1	.	.	TRBJ1-1	TGCAGTGCTAGTAGAGGCCTCAGGGTAGACACTGAAGCTTTCTTT	CSASRGLRVDTEAFF
TRBV20-1	.	.	TRBJ1-2	TGCAGTGCTAGCCCAGGGCATGGCTACACCTTC	CSASPGHGYTF
TRBV2	TRBD2	once	TRBJ2-5	TGTGCCAGCAGTGGACTAGCGGGGGTAGAGACCCAGTACTTC	CASSGLAGVETQYF
TRBV29-1	.	.	TRBJ1-1	TGCAGCGTTAGGGGTGACACTGAAGCTTTCTTT	CSVRGDTEAFF
TRBV18	.	.	TRBJ1-1	TGTGCCAGCTCACTCCAGGGGAACACTGAAGCTTTCTTT	CASSLQGNTEAFF
TRBV25-1	.	once	TRBJ1-1	TGTGCCAGCAGTGAATTGGTTACAGGGCTGAACACTGAAGCTTTCTTT	CASSELVTGLNTEAFF
TRBV27	.	.	TRBJ1-2	TGTGCCAGCACCTTCGATCCAGGTCAGGACTATGGCTACACCTTC	CASTFDPGQDYGYTF
TRBV29-1	.	.	TRBJ1-1	TGCAGCGTTGAAGGAGCGTCACGCGCTGAAGCTTTCTTT	CSVEGASRAEAFF
TRBV30	.	.	TRBJ1-6	TGTGCCTGGAGCTCAGGGGTGGGTTCACCCCTCCACTTT	CAWSSGVGSPLHF
TRBV7-3	.	.	TRBJ2-2	TGTGCCAGCAGCCCCCAAGGGGGGGCCCACGGGGAGCTGTTTTTT	CASSPQGGAHGELFF
TRBV7-9	.	.	TRBJ1-1	TGTGCCAGCAGCCCCAGAGGACAAGTGAACACTGAAGCTTTCTTT	CASSPRGQVNTEAFF
TRBV5-1	.	.	TRBJ1-1	TGCGCCAGCAGCTTGTACGAGGGCACTGAAGCTTTCTTT	CASSLYEGTEAFF
TRBV9	.	.	TRBJ2-3	TGTGCCAGCAGCGTCGGGGGAAGCGCAGATACGCAGTATTTT	CASSVGGSADTQYF
TRBV29-1	.	.	TRBJ2-1	TGCAGCGCTGGCGGCGAGGGCCTTGAGCAGTTCTTC	CSAGGEGLEQFF
TRBV5-1	.	.	TRBJ1-1	TGCGCCAGCAGCGCGAACACAGGTGACACTGAAGCTTTCTTT	CASSANTGDTEAFF
TRBV14	TRBD1	.	TRBJ2-7	TGTGCCAGCAGCCAAGGCCGGGACAGGGGATATTACGAGCAGTACTTC	CASSQGRDRGYYEQYF
TRBV10-1	TRBD1	.	TRBJ1-2	TGCGCCAGCAGGGTTCTTTGGGACAGGGACTATGGCTACACCTTC	CASRVLWDRDYGYTF
TRBV12-2	.	.	TRBJ2-1	TGTGCAAGTCGCTTATGTCGGTTTAGGGGTGTCTCGTTCCTAACAACCGCCCACAATGAGCAGTTCTTC	CASRLCRFRGVSFLTTAHNEQFF
TRBV5-6	.	few	TRBJ1-1	TGTGCCAGCAGCTTTTCCGGGGGGAGCACTGAAGCTTTCTTT	CASSFSGGSTEAFF
TRBV6-2/TRBV6-3	TRBD2	.	TRBJ2-1	TGTGCCAGCAGCCAGCCCACACTAGCGGGGGGGCGACACACTGAGCAGTTCTTC	CASSQPTLAGGRHTEQFF
TRBV7-9	TRBD2	.	TRBJ2-3	TGTGCCAGCAGCATAGCGGGGGGATACACAGATACGCAGTATTTT	CASSIAGGYTDTQYF
TRBV4-3	.	.	TRBJ2-7	TGCGCCAGCAAGGGCAGGGGCTACGAGCAGTACTTC	CASKGRGYEQYF
TRBV3-1/TRBV3-2	.	.	TRBJ1-6	TGTGCCACCCGGGCTAGCGGTTCACCCCTCCACTTT	CATRASGSPLHF
TRBV7-2	TRBD1	.	TRBJ2-6	TGTGCCAGCAGCTACGACAGGGTTCCCAACGTCCTGACTTTC	CASSYDRVPNVLTF
TRBV29-1	TRBD2	.	TRBJ2-3	TGCAGCGGAATACTAGCGGGGGCCAGCACAGATACGCAGTATTTT	CSGILAGASTDTQYF
TRBV5-5	.	.	TRBJ2-1	TGTGCCAGCAGCCCGAGGGACAACTCCTACAATGAGCAGTTCTTC	CASSPRDNSYNEQFF
TRBV27	.	.	TRBJ1-6	TGTGCCAGCAGCCCCATGACACCTAATTCACCCCTCCACTTT	CASSPMTPNSPLHF
TRBV7-2	.	.	TRBJ1-1	TGTGCCAGCAGCCCGACAGTGAACACTGAAGCTTTCTTT	CASSPTVNTEAFF
TRBV7-3	.	.	TRBJ2-2	TGTGCCAGCAGTCTATCGGGGGGCGCGAACACCGGGGAGCTGTTTTTT	CASSLSGGANTGELFF
TRBV27	TRBD2	.	TRBJ2-5	TGTGCCACCGGGACACTAGCGGGGGAGACCCAGTACTTC	CATGTLAGETQYF
TRBV7-3	.	.	TRBJ2-5	TGTGCCAGCAGCCCGACTCTCCAAGAGACCCAGTACTTC	CASSPTLQETQYF
TRBV12-3/TRBV12-4	.	few	TRBJ2-5	TGTGCCAGCAGTTTAACAGCTGGGGAGACCCAGTACTTC	CASSLTAGETQYF
TRBV6-5	.	.	TRBJ2-3	TGTGCCAGCAAAAAACAGACCACAGATACGCAGTATTTT	CASKKQTTDTQYF
TRBV6-5	TRBD2	few	TRBJ2-1	TGTGCCAGCACTAGCGGGGGTTACAATGAGCAGTTCTTC	CASTSGGYNEQFF
TRBV3-1/TRBV3-2	.	.	TRBJ2-2	TGTGCCAGCAGCATCGACAGAGTTACCGGGGAGCTGTTTTTT	CASSIDRVTGELFF
TRBV6-1	.	few	TRBJ1-6	TGTGCCAGCAGTGAAGGGTCGAGGCCACCCCTCCACTTT	CASSEGSRPPLHF
TRBV10-3	.	.	TRBJ1-2	TGTGCCATCAGTGCTCCGAGGGGGGGCTACACCTTC	CAISAPRGGYTF
TRBV27	TRBD1	.	TRBJ2-7	TGTGCCAGCAGTTTTGCCCTCCAACAGGGGAAGAACGAGCAGTACTTC	CASSFALQQGKNEQYF
TRBV25-1	TRBD2	.	TRBJ2-1	TGTGCCAGCAGTAGCGGGGGGGCGAGCTCCTACAATGAGCAGTTCTTC	CASSSGGASSYNEQFF
TRBV12-3/TRBV12-4	.	once	TRBJ1-1	TGTGCCAGCAGCTCGACAGGTAACACTGAAGCTTTCTTT	CASSSTGNTEAFF
TRBV11-3	TRBD1	.	TRBJ1-1	TGTGCCAGCAGCTCCCATCAGGGGGTGCGGACTGAAGCTTTCTTT	CASSSHQGVRTEAFF
TRBV3-1/TRBV3-2	.	.	TRBJ2-3	TGTGCCAGCAGCCAAGATCGCGGTCGGCACACAGATACGCAGTATTTT	CASSQDRGRHTDTQYF
TRBV3-1/TRBV3-2	.	few	TRBJ1-3	TGTGCCAGCAGCGACACGAGCTCTGGAAACACCATATATTTT	CASSDTSSGNTIYF
TRBV21-1	.	.	TRBJ1-6	TGTGCCAGCAGTCGAGGCCCCCCTAAGGTAACCCTCCACTTT	CASSRGPPKVTLHF